The entry that follows covers one T cell receptor beta chain sequence. What it binds is unknown. The data were taken from a study of long-term antiretroviral therapy in people with HIV. Study outcomes and limitations: The study found that diversity rose after ART but stayed below transplant donor controls. The blood, collected between about 2004 and 2017, was possibly taken under older ART regimens.

Every donor contributed at least one pre-ART and at least two post-ART PBMC samples. The assay, immunoSEQ v3.0, was run at survey level. TCRdb keeps only in-frame clones here, not all; method: immunoSEQ multiplex PCR. This sample has around 29,000 clones, with 95% found just once. CDR1 is MNHEY, CDR2 SMNVEV, per germline (reference sequence). The CDR3 consists of 12 residues. The ends lost 3 bases at V and 15 bases at J; junction bases unmatched: 8. This chain connects TRBV27 to TRBJ2-1, with 7 bases matching TRBD1. The sample here was unsorted PBMCs, taken 5.3 years after starting antiretroviral therapy. This TCR was recovered from a man aged 50-59 years with HIV. The CDR3 reads CASSFPTGKAFF. The CDR3 region has the DNA TGTGCCAGCAGTTTCCCGACAGGGAAGGCGTTCTTC.